The source of this TCR beta chain is a study of OX40 agonist ivuxolimab in advanced cancers. On the study more broadly: Enrolled patients in dose escalation had cancers that were hepatocellular carcinoma, melanoma, renal cell or head and neck cancer.

TCRdb's copy holds only in-frame clones and misses some; the assay was immunoSEQ multiplex PCR. Of some 27,000 clones in the sample, just under 80% are singletons; the top ten hold around 10%. This CDR3 comprises 15 residues. V dropped 6 bases and J dropped 0 bases, with 14 bases sitting between them. Germline loops: CDR1 MRHNA, CDR2 SNTAGT. The chain recombines TRBV6-4 with TRBJ1-1; D perhaps matches TRBD1 (5 bases). The source material was CD4+ or CD8+ T cells sorted from blood, sampled in a trial of the OX40 agonist ivuxolimab. This clonotype was sampled from an adult with an advanced solid tumor such as melanoma, head and neck, liver or kidney cancer. The CDR3: CASRIEAGMNTEAFF. The CDR3 DNA sequence: TGTGCCAGCAGGATAGAGGCAGGGATGAACACTGAAGCTTTCTTT.